The 17 T cell receptor beta chains in this list originate from one sample, sequenced in a study of regulatory T cells in long-lasting Graves disease. Time point noted: newly diagnosed GD, antithyroid drugs for less than 3 months. RNA extracted from PBMCs served as the sequencing template. Arm-PCR of CDR3 regions and iRepertoire HTBI primers were the basis on which TCR beta libraries were built. TCRdb independently ran MiXCR on the multiplex PCR reads; one entry per CDR3 protein. Of 550,000 to 650,000 distinct CDR3 sequences in the sample, approximately 16% were seen once. In addition, the sample was reused for a study of T cells in Graves' hyperthyroidism and ophthalmopathy.

Material: peripheral blood mononuclear cells (PBMCs), obtained at new diagnosis, from a patient treated with antithyroid drugs. The source is a man in his late teens or twenties with Graves disease.

This clonotype was seen repeatedly, ten times or more. The chain carries TRBV27 and TRBJ2-2; 9 bases align to TRBD2. The germline V gene encodes CDR1 MNHEY and CDR2 SMNVEV (reference sequence). The trim removed 2 bases at V and 5 bases at J, leaving 9 bases unmatched. CDR3 length: 17 residues. This CDR3 reads CASSLGGRGLWTGELFF. DNA for the CDR3: TGTGCCAGCAGTTTAGGCGGGAGGGGGTTGTGGACCGGGGAGCTGTTTTTT.

The rearrangement uses TRBV5-4 and TRBJ2-1; 8 bases fit TRBD2. With 1 base clipped from V and 12 bases from J, the junction kept 3 bases outside the gene matches. Germline V CDR1 and CDR2: SGHNT, YYREEE (reference sequence). This CDR3 has 12 residues. The CDR3 DNA sequence: TGTGCCAGCAGCTTGCCGGGAGGGGGGCAGTTCTTC. Translation gives CASSLPGGGQFF. The variable domain in full, completed from reference TRBV5-4 and TRBJ2-1, reads ETGVTQSPTHLIKTRGQQVTLRCSSQSGHNTVSWYQQALGQGPQFIFQYYREEENGRGNFPPRFSGLQFPNYSSELNVNALELDDSALYLCASSLPGGGQFFGPGTRLTVL.

This clonotype was detected only a few times. The V gene is TRBV3-1, the J gene TRBJ2-7; D is unresolved. CDR1 is LGHDT and CDR2 is YNNKEL in the germline V gene (reference sequence). The CDR3 spans 15 residues. V lost 4 bases to trimming and J lost 0 bases, with 13 bases between them. For the CDR3, the DNA is TGTGCCAGCAGCCCCCAGGTTAGCAGCTCCTACGAGCAGTACTTC. Translated, it gives CASSPQVSSSYEQYF.

This clonotype occurred many times. The chain uses TRBV5-1 and TRBJ2-7; tentatively, D is TRBD1 (6 bases). Germline CDR1 is SGHRS and CDR2 is YFSETQ. V gave up 3 bases and J gave up 0 bases, with 10 bases separating them. CDR3 size: 14 residues. The chain's CDR3 is CASSSGTNSYEQYF. DNA of the CDR3: TGCGCCAGCAGCTCCGGGACAAACTCCTACGAGCAGTACTTC.

The chain carries TRBV24-1 and TRBJ2-3, with 11 bases aligning to TRBD2. The junction had 12 bases not matched to a gene; V was cut back by 3 bases and J by 8 bases. This CDR3 comprises 17 residues. Germline values: CDR1 KGHDR, CDR2 SFDVKD. The chain's CDR3 is CATSDQTSGAHGGTQYF. The CDR3 DNA sequence: TGTGCCACCAGTGATCAGACTAGCGGGGCACACGGTGGTACGCAGTATTTT.

This clonotype was detected only a few times. The chain employs TRBV7-2 and TRBJ1-1; D is possibly TRBD1 (6 bases). V was cut by 4 bases and J by 4 bases, with 13 bases left in between. The CDR3 totals 14 residues. Germline lookup yields CDR1 SGHTA and CDR2 FQGNSA. CDR3: CASSSIGRGTEAFF. CDR3 coding DNA: TGTGCCAGCAGCTCAATTGGCAGGGGCACTGAAGCTTTCTTT.

This sequence joins TRBV20-1 and TRBJ2-1, with 8 bases lining up with TRBD2. The trim removed 0 bases at V and 12 bases at J, leaving 22 bases unmatched. This CDR3 is built from 18 residues. Germline CDR1 is DFQATT and CDR2 is SNEGSKA (reference sequence). The CDR3, as DNA: TGCAGTGCTAGAGATCCCCTGATAGCCGCAGCGGGAGACGGGGTGCAGTTCTTC. It codes for CSARDPLIAAAGDGVQFF.

This clonotype was counted a few times. The chain has TRBV4-1 and TRBJ2-1; 9 nucleotides agree with TRBD2. CDR3 length: 13 amino acids. Per germline, CDR1 MGHRA and CDR2 YSYEKL. V trimming: 1 base; J trimming: 11 bases; junction bases outside the gene matches: 3. CDR3 DNA: TGCGCCAGCAGCCAAGTACTAGCGGGTAAGCAGTTCTTC. The encoded protein is CASSQVLAGKQFF.

This clonotype came up many times. The chain uses TRBV28 and TRBJ2-1; either TRBD1 or TRBD2 may fit D (5 bases each). V gave up 3 bases and J gave up 0 bases, with 9 bases separating them. CDR3 length: 15 amino acids. Germline V gives CDR1 MDHEN, CDR2 SYDVKM. The chain's CDR3 is CASSFPGSSYNEQFF. CDR3 coding DNA: TGTGCCAGCAGTTTCCCAGGGAGCTCCTACAATGAGCAGTTCTTC.

This clonotype was seen ten or more times. This chain links TRBV2 with TRBJ2-3, with 8 bases aligning to TRBD1. Germline CDR1 is SNHLY and CDR2 is FYNNEI. V shed 6 bases, J shed 5 bases, and the junction held 7 bases outside the gene matches. The CDR3 consists of 14 residues. This CDR3 reads CASRRQGPGDTQYF. The CDR3 bases are TGTGCCAGCAGAAGACAGGGGCCAGGAGATACGCAGTATTTT.

The chain uses TRBV6-1 and TRBJ2-1, with 9 bases identical to TRBD1. The CDR3 runs 13 residues. Germline trimming cut 8 bases from V and 1 base from J; bases unmatched to any gene: 0. Germline V CDR1 and CDR2: MNHNS, SASEGT. CDR3: CASGTGSYNEQFF. CDR3 sequence (DNA): TGTGCCAGCGGGACAGGGTCCTACAATGAGCAGTTCTTC.

This clonotype was observed many times. V is TRBV6-1 and J is TRBJ1-2, with 10 bases that match TRBD1. The V gene's germline CDR1 is MNHNS and CDR2 SASEGT. Germline trimming cut 6 bases from V and 3 bases from J; bases unmatched to any gene: 4. The CDR3 spans 14 residues. This chain's CDR3 is CASSPGQGDYGYTF. The DNA for the CDR3 is TGTGCCAGCAGCCCAGGACAGGGGGACTATGGCTACACCTTC.

This clonotype showed up just a few times. The rearrangement uses TRBV20-1 and TRBJ2-5; D may be TRBD2 (6 bases). Germline V gene lookup returns CDR1 DFQATT and CDR2 SNEGSKA (reference sequence). V was shortened by 6 bases and J by 2 bases, with 16 bases between the two germline ends. The CDR3 extends over 14 amino acids. CDR3: CSAPGGAIQETQYF. DNA of the CDR3: TGCAGTGCCCCAGGAGGGGCTATACAAGAGACCCAGTACTTC.

This clonotype showed up many times. The V and J genes are TRBV6-1 and TRBJ1-1, with D perhaps TRBD1 (5 bases). This CDR3 is built from 13 residues. The V end was cut by 8 bases, the J end by 0 bases, with 10 bases between. Germline CDR1 reads MNHNS; CDR2 reads SASEGT. CDR3 sequence: CASVGPLNTEAFF. In DNA, the CDR3 is TGTGCCAGCGTGGGGCCCTTGAACACTGAAGCTTTCTTT.

This clonotype was recorded a few times. J is TRBJ2-2 and V is TRBV18; D unresolved. Germline V gives CDR1 KGHSH, CDR2 LQKENI. There are 17 residues in the CDR3. Trimming pared 2 bases from V and 0 bases from J, leaving 13 bases between. This chain's CDR3 is CASSPLIKGTNTGELFF. The CDR3, as DNA: TGTGCCAGCTCACCATTAATTAAGGGTACGAACACCGGGGAGCTGTTTTTT.

V and J are TRBV18 and TRBJ2-5; D uncertain. CDR1 KGHSH and CDR2 LQKENI come from the germline V gene. V was cut by 0 bases and J by 0 bases, with 5 bases left in between. CDR3 size: 14 residues. CDR3 nucleotides: TGTGCCAGCTCACCACCTTCACACCAAGAGACCCAGTACTTC. The encoded protein is CASSPPSHQETQYF. Filled out from reference TRBV18 and TRBJ2-5, the complete variable domain reads NAGVMQNPRHLVRRRGQEARLRCSPMKGHSHVYWYRQLPEEGLKFMVYLQKENIIDESGMPKERFSAEFPKEGPSILRIQQVVRGDSAAYFCASSPPSHQETQYFGPGTRLLVL.

This clonotype was recorded at least ten times. The chain carries TRBV28 and TRBJ2-3; possibly TRBD2 for D (5 bases). Trimming took off 7 bases at V and 12 bases at J, with 14 bases between the two ends. Germline CDR1 and CDR2: MDHEN and SYDVKM. The CDR3 runs to 11 residues. For the CDR3, the DNA is TGTGCCAGCACCACTCGGGGAGAACAGTATTTT. Translating gives CASTTRGEQYF.